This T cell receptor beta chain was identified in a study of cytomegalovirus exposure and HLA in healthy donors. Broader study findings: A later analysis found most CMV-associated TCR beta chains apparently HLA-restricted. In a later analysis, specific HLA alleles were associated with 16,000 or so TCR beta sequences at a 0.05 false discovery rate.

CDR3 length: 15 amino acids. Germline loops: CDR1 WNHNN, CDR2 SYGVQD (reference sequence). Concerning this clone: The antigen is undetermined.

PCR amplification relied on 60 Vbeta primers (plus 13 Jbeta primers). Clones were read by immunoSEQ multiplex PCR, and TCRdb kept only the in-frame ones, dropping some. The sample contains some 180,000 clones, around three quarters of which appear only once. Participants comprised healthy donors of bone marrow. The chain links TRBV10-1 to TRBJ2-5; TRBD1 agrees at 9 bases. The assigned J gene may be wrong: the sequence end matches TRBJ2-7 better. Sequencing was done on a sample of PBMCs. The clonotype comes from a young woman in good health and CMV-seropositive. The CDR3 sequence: CASTNGQGYFYEQYF. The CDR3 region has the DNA TGCGCCAGCACTAACGGACAGGGGTATTTCTACGAGCAGTACTTC.